This T cell receptor beta chain stems from a study of identical twins. Notes on the study in general: The models systematically underestimated how much out-of-frame TCR alpha was shared in monozygotic twins.

V gave up 0 bases and J gave up 3 bases, with 12 bases separating them. CDR3 length: 15 amino acids. Per germline, CDR1 KGHSH and CDR2 LQKENI. TCRdb re-derived calls from the 5' RACE reads in MiXCR, one entry per CDR3 protein. The profile covers around 510,000 distinct CDR3 sequences, with roughly an eighth appearing a single time and 0.8% to 1% taken by the ten largest. This clonotype was counted between two and nine times. As yet, its antigen is unknown. This same sample was also part of a study on yellow fever vaccine responses in identical twins.

The sequenced sample was CD4+ T cells sorted from blood. The rearrangement joins TRBV18 to TRBJ2-7; D unresolved. The source is a woman under 30 in good health. CDR3 in amino acids: CASSPPGGLIYEQYF. In DNA, the CDR3 is TGTGCCAGCTCACCACCCGGCGGCCTTATCTACGAGCAGTACTTC. The variable domain in full, with the rest retrieved from reference TRBV18 and TRBJ2-7, is NAGVMQNPRHLVRRRGQEARLRCSPMKGHSHVYWYRQLPEEGLKFMVYLQKENIIDESGMPKERFSAEFPKEGPSILRIQQVVRGDSAAYFCASSPPGGLIYEQYFGPGTRLTVT.